This T cell receptor beta chain was sequenced during a study of T-cell reconstitution after alpha-beta-depleted transplantation in children. Unique molecular identifiers were built into the TCRbeta library. TCRdb reanalysed the PCR reads using MiXCR and keeps one entry per CDR3 protein. The sample includes over 150,000 distinct CDR3 sequences, more than 14% of them seen just once. With 3 bases removed from V and 0 bases from J, the gap between germline ends came to 11 bases. Germline CDR1 is SEHNR and CDR2 is FQNEAQ (reference sequence). The CDR3 extends over 15 amino acids. The chain combines TRBV7-9 with TRBJ1-1; no clear D gene. This TCR came from a human donor who donated a stem cell graft to a child with acute lymphoblastic leukemia. The starting material was PBMCs from the stem cell graft donor, obtained from the stem cell graft. For the CDR3, the DNA is TGTGCCAGCAGCTTTTCTAAGTTGGTGAACACTGAAGCTTTCTTT. This encodes CASSFSKLVNTEAFF.